This T cell receptor beta chain was recorded in a study of T cell repertoires in ileal Crohn's disease. Study at large: Patients had a median approximately 8-year disease duration, and over 30% were active smokers. The M6 sample came from neoterminal ileum during colonoscopy after surgery. General observations from the study: All patients with clonality above 26.8% had endoscopic recurrence.

This CDR3 has 13 amino acids. Trimming cost V 8 bases and J 2 bases; bases outside gene matches: 4. The V gene's germline CDR1 is SNHLY and CDR2 FYNNEI. Notes on this clone: Its antigen remains unknown.

As for time point: neoterminal ileum biopsy at postoperative endoscopy, about 6 months after surgery. Included were adult ileal or ileocolonic Crohn's patients indicated for ileocolonic resection. Using immunoSEQ multiplex PCR, the repertoire was profiled, and TCRdb retains in-frame clones only, with some absent. The repertoire holds around 15,000 clones, with around 80% as singletons. Sequenced input: ileal tissue. The chain recombines TRBV2 with TRBJ1-2; 8 bases are shared with TRBD1. The source of this sequence is an adult with Crohn's disease. CDR3 coding DNA: TGTGCCAGCTCGGGACAGGCAAACTATGGCTACACCTTC. It encodes CASSGQANYGYTF.